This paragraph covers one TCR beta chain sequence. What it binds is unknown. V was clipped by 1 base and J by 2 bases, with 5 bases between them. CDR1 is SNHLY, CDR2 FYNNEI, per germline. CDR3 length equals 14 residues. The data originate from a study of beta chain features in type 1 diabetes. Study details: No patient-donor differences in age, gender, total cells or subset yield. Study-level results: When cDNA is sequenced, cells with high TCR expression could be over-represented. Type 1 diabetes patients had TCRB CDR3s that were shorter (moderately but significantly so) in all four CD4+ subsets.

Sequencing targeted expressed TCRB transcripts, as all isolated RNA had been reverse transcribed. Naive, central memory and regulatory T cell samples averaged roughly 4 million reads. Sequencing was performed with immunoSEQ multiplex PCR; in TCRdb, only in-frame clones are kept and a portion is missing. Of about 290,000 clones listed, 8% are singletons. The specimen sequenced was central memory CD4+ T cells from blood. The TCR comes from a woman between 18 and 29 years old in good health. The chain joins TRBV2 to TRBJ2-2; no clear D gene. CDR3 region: CASSEGSNTGELFF. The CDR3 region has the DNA TGTGCCAGCAGTGAAGGGTCTAACACCGGGGAGCTGTTTTTT.